What follows are 24 T cell receptor beta chains derived from one specimen sequenced in a study of patients and donors after allogeneic stem cell transplantation. One entry per CDR3 protein, called by TCRdb with MiXCR from the RT-PCR reads. Among about 24,000 distinct CDR3 sequences listed, approximately 43% were seen once. Material: blood, either unsorted or a sorted T cell fraction (not recorded which). Every receptor here comes from a human donor who was either an allogeneic HSCT recipient or a stem cell or donor lymphocyte infusion donor (not recorded which). It is not recorded whose cells these are; they may come from a transplant donor.

This chain joins TRBV5-1 and TRBJ2-7; 9 positions agree with TRBD2. Trimming cost V 0 bases and J 3 bases; bases outside gene matches: 4. The CDR3 is made up of 15 amino acids. CDR1 and CDR2 from the germline V gene are SGHRS and YFSETQ. CDR3 DNA: TGCGCCAGCAGCTTGGTTGTAGCGGGAGACTACGAGCAGTACTTC. It codes for CASSLVVAGDYEQYF.

This chain links TRBV2 with TRBJ2-1, with TRBD2 as a possible D gene (5 bases). Germline loops: CDR1 SNHLY, CDR2 FYNNEI. Deletions cut 4 bases from V and 4 bases from J, with 8 bases between. CDR3 length: 13 residues. The chain's CDR3 is CASSGREYNEQFF. The CDR3, as DNA: TGTGCCAGCAGTGGAAGGGAGTACAATGAGCAGTTCTTC. The complete variable domain, with remaining parts taken from reference TRBV2 and TRBJ2-1, reads EPEVTQTPSHQVTQMGQEVILRCVPISNHLYFYWYRQILGQKVEFLVSFYNNEISEKSEIFDDQFSVERPDGSNFTLKIRSTKLEDSAMYFCASSGREYNEQFFGPGTRLTVL.

In its sample, this clonotype was seen a few times. This chain connects TRBV20-1 to TRBJ1-5, with unresolved D. The V gene lost 6 bases and the J gene lost 4 bases, with 10 bases spanning the gap. CDR3 length: 12 residues. Germline CDR1 is DFQATT and CDR2 is SNEGSKA (reference sequence). The CDR3: CSAKGINQPQHF. Here the CDR3 DNA reads TGCAGTGCAAAGGGAATAAATCAGCCCCAGCATTTT.

This clonotype was counted a few times. This chain connects TRBV5-1 to TRBJ2-5; 10 bases fit TRBD1. The V gene's germline CDR1 is SGHRS and CDR2 YFSETQ. This CDR3 spans 14 amino acids. After removal of 3 bases from V and 1 base from J, the junction contained 0 bases not matched to a gene. The CDR3 loop is CASSWTGGQETQYF. The CDR3 DNA reads TGCGCCAGCAGCTGGACAGGGGGCCAAGAGACCCAGTACTTC. The entire variable domain, with the rest obtained from reference TRBV5-1 and TRBJ2-5, is as follows: KAGVTQTPRYLIKTRGQQVTLSCSPISGHRSVSWYQQTPGQGLQFLFEYFSETQRNKGNFPGRFSGRQFSNSRSEMNVSTLELGDSALYLCASSWTGGQETQYFGPGTRLLVL.

The chain has TRBV29-1 and TRBJ1-1; 7 bases align to TRBD1. This CDR3 is 13 amino acids long. Germline CDR1 reads SQVTM; CDR2 reads ANQGSEA. The trim removed 7 bases at V and 1 base at J, leaving 6 bases unmatched. In DNA, the CDR3 is TGCAGCGCAACAGGGGCGACGAACACTGAAGCTTTCTTT. Translated: CSATGATNTEAFF.

The sample holds a few counts of this clonotype. The rearrangement joins TRBV10-3 to TRBJ2-3, with a tentative D call TRBD2 (6 bases). Germline V gene sequence: CDR1 ENHRY, CDR2 SYGVKD. Trimming removed 3 bases at V and 2 bases at J, with 12 bases between. This CDR3 region has 15 residues. The CDR3, as DNA: TGTGCCATCAGTGATCAGCGGGCGCCCACAGATACGCAGTATTTT. It yields the protein CAISDQRAPTDTQYF.

V and J are TRBV5-1 and TRBJ1-5; D gene ambiguous. The V gene lost 4 bases and the J gene lost 2 bases, with 13 bases spanning the gap. The germline CDR1 and CDR2 sequences are SGHRS and YFSETQ. CDR3 size: 15 residues. This chain's CDR3 is CASSRDGDGNQPQHF. CDR3 DNA: TGCGCCAGCAGCAGAGACGGTGATGGCAATCAGCCCCAGCATTTT.

The table lists this clonotype with a few counts. The chain joins TRBV25-1 to TRBJ1-4; D unclear. With 6 bases removed from V and 8 bases from J, the gap between germline ends came to 13 bases. Germline CDR1 is MGHDK and CDR2 is SYGVNS. The CDR3 has 13 residues. This CDR3 reads CASRDGRVEKLFF. As DNA, the CDR3 is TGTGCCAGCAGGGACGGCCGTGTCGAAAAACTGTTTTTT.

This clonotype has only a few counts. This chain uses TRBV7-9 with TRBJ2-5; the D gene is possibly TRBD1 (6 bases). Germline V gives CDR1 SEHNR, CDR2 FQNEAQ (reference sequence). The CDR3 covers 14 residues. Trimming pared 5 bases from V and 0 bases from J, leaving 10 bases between. The CDR3 reads CASSTHRDQETQYF. The DNA for the CDR3 is TGTGCCAGCAGCACCCACAGGGACCAAGAGACCCAGTACTTC.

V and J are TRBV7-3 and TRBJ2-1, with 8 bases that match TRBD2. With V trimmed by 5 bases and J by 9 bases, 15 bases remained unmatched. Germline lookup yields CDR1 SGHTA and CDR2 FQGTGA. This CDR3 has 16 residues. The CDR3 here is CASSPKLAETSAEQFF. CDR3 nucleotides: TGTGCCAGCAGCCCCAAACTAGCGGAGACCTCCGCTGAGCAGTTCTTC. The full variable domain, completed using reference TRBV7-3 and TRBJ2-1, is GAGVSQTPSNKVTEKGKYVELRCDPISGHTALYWYRQSLGQGPEFLIYFQGTGAADDSGLPNDRFFAVRPEGSVSTLKIQRTERGDSAVYLCASSPKLAETSAEQFFGPGTRLTVL.

The chain uses TRBV7-2 and TRBJ2-3, with 7 bases matching TRBD2. Germline-derived CDR1 and CDR2 are SGHTA and FQGNSA. The CDR3 spans 16 residues. The trim removed 5 bases at V and 1 base at J, leaving 9 bases unmatched. CDR3 DNA: TGTGCCAGCAGCCCCCGGGACTACCTACGCACAGATACGCAGTATTTT. Encoded protein: CASSPRDYLRTDTQYF. Full variable domain (rest looked up from reference TRBV7-2 and TRBJ2-3): GAGVSQSPSNKVTEKGKDVELRCDPISGHTALYWYRQSLGQGLEFLIYFQGNSAPDKSGLPSDRFSAERTGGSVSTLTIQRTQQEDSAVYLCASSPRDYLRTDTQYFGPGTRLTVL.

This chain joins TRBV7-2 and TRBJ1-5; D is ambiguous. Germline values: CDR1 SGHTA, CDR2 FQGNSA. CDR3 length: 15 residues. V lost 1 base, J lost 0 bases, and 7 bases lay in between. The CDR3 DNA reads as TGTGCCAGCAGCTTAGATGTGTATAGCAATCAGCCCCAGCATTTT. This translates into CASSLDVYSNQPQHF.

In this sample, this clonotype turned up a few times. This chain connects TRBV28 to TRBJ2-1; D is perhaps TRBD2 (5 bases). Per the germline V gene, CDR1 is MDHEN and CDR2 is SYDVKM. This CDR3 has 13 residues. V lost 5 bases, J lost 4 bases, and 9 bases lay in between. The DNA of the CDR3 is TGTGCCAGCAGTCCTCGGAGGTACAATGAGCAGTTCTTC. Residues: CASSPRRYNEQFF.

There are a few counts of this clonotype. V gene TRBV29-1 combines with J gene TRBJ1-1; TRBD1 aligns across 7 bases. This CDR3 has 15 residues. V was pared by 6 bases and J by 3 bases, with 13 bases of the junction left unmatched. Looked up from germline, CDR1 is SQVTM and CDR2 is ANQGSEA. The CDR3, as DNA: TGCAGCGTCCCAGGACAGGTCGGAGGGGACACTGAAGCTTTCTTT. Protein sequence: CSVPGQVGGDTEAFF.

The chain joins TRBV12-3 or TRBV12-4 to TRBJ1-2, with 8 bases fitting TRBD1. V lost 4 bases, J lost 7 bases, and 5 bases stayed unmatched. The CDR3 loop spans 13 amino acids. The CDR3 coding sequence is TGTGCCAGCAGTTCCAGGGGGCAGAGTGGCTACACCTTC. Amino acids: CASSSRGQSGYTF.

This clonotype was detected a few times. V usage is TRBV14 and J usage is TRBJ1-3; D may be TRBD1 (5 bases). Germline V gives CDR1 SGHDN, CDR2 FVKESK. This CDR3 contains 16 residues. V was cut by 2 bases and J by 1 base, with 12 bases left in between. The CDR3 nucleotides read TGTGCCAGCAGCCAAATCAGGGCAGCTTCTGGAAACACCATATATTTT. Translating gives CASSQIRAASGNTIYF.

Turning to this clonotype: One end of the junction varies from germline; a read error may be responsible. V gene TRBV5-1 combines with J gene TRBJ1-5, with D perhaps matching TRBD1 (6 bases). Germline loops: CDR1 SGHRS, CDR2 YFSETQ. The CDR3 has 14 amino acids. The CDR3 sequence is CASSPGTNYQPQHF. CDR3 nucleotides: TGCGCCAGCAGCCCCGGGACAAATTATCAACCCCAGCATTTT.

This clonotype was counted only a few times. The rearrangement joins TRBV10-3 to TRBJ2-1, with 9 bases fitting TRBD1. Germline V gives CDR1 ENHRY, CDR2 SYGVKD. V was clipped by 0 bases and J by 4 bases; unmatched bases: 4. The CDR3 is 16 amino acids. CDR3 sequence: CAISESDRGRYNEQFF. The CDR3 DNA reads as TGTGCCATCAGTGAGTCGGACAGGGGCCGATACAATGAGCAGTTCTTC.

There are a few counts of this clonotype. The V call is TRBV20-1, the J call TRBJ1-2; a possible D gene is TRBD1 (6 bases). Germline V gives CDR1 DFQATT, CDR2 SNEGSKA (reference sequence). The CDR3 covers 13 residues. The ends were cut back, 0 bases at V and 4 bases at J, with 9 bases in the middle. The CDR3 coding sequence is TGCAGTGCTAGAGATACAGGGTTCTATGGCTACACCTTC. This translates into CSARDTGFYGYTF.

This chain uses TRBV3-1 with TRBJ2-1; maybe TRBD1 (6 bases). The V and J ends lost 4 bases and 0 bases respectively, with 10 bases between them. Germline lookup yields CDR1 LGHDT and CDR2 YNNKEL (reference sequence). The CDR3 is 15 residues long. The CDR3 DNA is TGTGCCAGCAGCCTGCAGGGGTTCTCCTACAATGAGCAGTTCTTC. The encoded protein is CASSLQGFSYNEQFF.

The rearrangement uses TRBV7-3 and TRBJ1-1; a possible D gene is TRBD1 (6 bases). This CDR3 is built from 16 residues. CDR1 is SGHTA and CDR2 is FQGTGA in the germline V gene. V was shortened by 0 bases and J by 1 base, with 12 bases between the two germline ends. In nucleotides, the CDR3 is TGTGCCAGCAGCTTAACCCGACAGGCCCGGAACACTGAAGCTTTCTTT. Amino acid sequence: CASSLTRQARNTEAFF.

This clonotype turned up a few times. The chain is built from TRBV6-1 and TRBJ1-1; D uncertain. In germline, CDR1 is MNHNS, CDR2 SASEGT. The CDR3 is made up of 14 amino acids. The V end lost 2 bases, the J end lost 11 bases, and 18 bases lay between the germline ends. The CDR3 sequence is CASSESPEDLGAFF. The CDR3 coding sequence is TGTGCCAGCAGTGAATCCCCTGAGGACCTTGGGGCTTTCTTT.

This rearrangement joins TRBV5-1 to TRBJ1-1, with 9 nucleotides matching TRBD1. CDR3 length: 14 amino acids. V trimming: 3 bases; J trimming: 3 bases; junction bases outside the gene matches: 3. Germline CDR1 and CDR2: SGHRS and YFSETQ. The DNA for the CDR3 is TGCGCCAGCAGCTGGACAGGGGACGACACTGAAGCTTTCTTT. Translated: CASSWTGDDTEAFF.

V gene TRBV12-3 or TRBV12-4 combines with J gene TRBJ2-3; D is ambiguous. The ends were cut back, 3 bases at V and 4 bases at J, with 2 bases in the middle. The CDR3 is made up of 11 amino acids. Written as DNA, the CDR3 is TGTGCCAGCAGTTTGTCAGATACGCAGTATTTT. Protein sequence: CASSLSDTQYF.